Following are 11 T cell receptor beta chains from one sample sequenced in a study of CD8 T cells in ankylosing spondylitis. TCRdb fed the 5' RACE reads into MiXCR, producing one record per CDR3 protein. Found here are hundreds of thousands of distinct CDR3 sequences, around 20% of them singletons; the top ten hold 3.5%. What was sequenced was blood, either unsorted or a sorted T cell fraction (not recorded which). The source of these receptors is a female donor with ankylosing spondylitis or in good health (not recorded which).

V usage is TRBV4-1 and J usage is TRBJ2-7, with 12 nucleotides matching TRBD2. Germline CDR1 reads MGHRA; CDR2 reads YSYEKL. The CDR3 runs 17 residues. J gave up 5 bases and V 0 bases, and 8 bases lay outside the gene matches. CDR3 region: CASSQDRLAGGRDEQYF. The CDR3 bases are TGCGCCAGCAGCCAAGATAGGCTAGCGGGAGGGCGCGACGAGCAGTACTTC.

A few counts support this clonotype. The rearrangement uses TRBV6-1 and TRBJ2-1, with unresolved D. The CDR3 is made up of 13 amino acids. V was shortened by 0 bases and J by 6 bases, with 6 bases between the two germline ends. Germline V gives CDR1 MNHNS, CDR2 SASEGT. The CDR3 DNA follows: TGTGCCAGCAGTGAAGCTTATCGCAATGAGCAGTTCTTC. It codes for CASSEAYRNEQFF.

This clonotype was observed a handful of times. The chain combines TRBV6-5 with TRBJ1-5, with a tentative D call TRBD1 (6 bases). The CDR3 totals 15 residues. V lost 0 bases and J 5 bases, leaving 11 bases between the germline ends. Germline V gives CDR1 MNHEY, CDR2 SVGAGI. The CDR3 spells CASSYSTRGDQPQHF. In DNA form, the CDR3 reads TGTGCCAGCAGTTACTCGACCAGGGGAGATCAGCCCCAGCATTTT.

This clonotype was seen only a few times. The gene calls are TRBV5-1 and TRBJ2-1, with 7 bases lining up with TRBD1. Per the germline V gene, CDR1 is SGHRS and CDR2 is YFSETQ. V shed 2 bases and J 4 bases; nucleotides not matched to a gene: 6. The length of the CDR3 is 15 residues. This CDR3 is CASSLPRDRYNEQFF. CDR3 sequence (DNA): TGCGCCAGCAGCTTACCCCGGGACAGATACAATGAGCAGTTCTTC.

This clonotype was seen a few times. The CDR3 bases are TGTGCCAGCAGCTTAGCGGCAGGGGTGCTTAATTCACCCCTCCACTTT. Translated, it gives CASSLAAGVLNSPLHF. The chain recombines TRBV7-9 with TRBJ1-6, with D perhaps matching TRBD1 (6 bases). Germline CDR1 is SEHNR and CDR2 is FQNEAQ (reference sequence). The CDR3 is 16 amino acids. V gave up 0 bases and J gave up 6 bases, with 12 bases separating them.

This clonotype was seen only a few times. In DNA, the CDR3 is TGTGCCAGCAGGTTCAGGCAGTATAGCAATCAGCCCCAGCATTTT. Residues: CASRFRQYSNQPQHF. The rearrangement links TRBV7-4 to TRBJ1-5; D gene uncertain. The CDR3 is made up of 15 amino acids. Germline loops: CDR1 SGHVT, CDR2 SQSDAQ. Trimming pared 6 bases from V and 0 bases from J, leaving 12 bases between. The full variable domain, completed using reference TRBV7-4 and TRBJ1-5, is GAGVSQSPRYKVAKRGRDVALRCDSISGHVTLYWYRQTLGQGSEVLTYSQSDAQRDKSGRPSGRFSAERPERSVSTLKIQRTEQGDSAVYLCASRFRQYSNQPQHFGDGTRLSIL.

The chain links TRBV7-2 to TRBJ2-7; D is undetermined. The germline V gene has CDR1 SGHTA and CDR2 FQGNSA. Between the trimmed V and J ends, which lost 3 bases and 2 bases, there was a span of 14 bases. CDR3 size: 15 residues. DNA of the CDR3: TGTGCCAGCAGCTTCACGCAGGCGTTACCCTACGAGCAGTACTTC. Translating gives CASSFTQALPYEQYF.

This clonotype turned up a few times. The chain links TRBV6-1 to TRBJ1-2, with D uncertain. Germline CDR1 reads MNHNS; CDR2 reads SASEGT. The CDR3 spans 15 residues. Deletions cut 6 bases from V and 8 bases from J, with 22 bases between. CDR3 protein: CASSRSPDSPGGYTF. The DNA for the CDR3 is TGTGCCAGCAGCCGAAGCCCAGACTCCCCGGGAGGCTACACCTTC.

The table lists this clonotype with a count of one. CDR3 DNA sequence: TGCAGTGCTAGAGGCAACAGGCGGGCCCCCTACGAGCAGTACTTC. As protein: CSARGNRRAPYEQYF. The gene calls are TRBV20-1 and TRBJ2-7; D is tentatively TRBD1 or TRBD2 (5 bases each). Looked up from germline, CDR1 is DFQATT and CDR2 is SNEGSKA (reference sequence). The CDR3 extends over 15 amino acids. V lost 1 base, J lost 2 bases, and 15 bases lay in between.

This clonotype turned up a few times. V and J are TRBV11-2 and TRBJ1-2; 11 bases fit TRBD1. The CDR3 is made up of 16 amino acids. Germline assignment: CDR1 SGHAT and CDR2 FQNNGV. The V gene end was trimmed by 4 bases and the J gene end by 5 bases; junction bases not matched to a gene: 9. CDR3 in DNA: TGTGCCAGCAGCTCTCGAGGGCGGGACAGGGGGTATGGCTACACCTTC. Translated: CASSSRGRDRGYGYTF.

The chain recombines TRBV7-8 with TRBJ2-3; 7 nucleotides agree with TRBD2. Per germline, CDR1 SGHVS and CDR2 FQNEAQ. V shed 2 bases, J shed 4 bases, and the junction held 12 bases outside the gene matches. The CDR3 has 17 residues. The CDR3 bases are TGTGCCAGCAGCTTAAGAGTTCGACTAGCCCCCTCAGATACGCAGTATTTT. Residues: CASSLRVRLAPSDTQYF.